The 3 T cell receptor beta chains listed next were all sequenced from one sample in a study of T cell changes during pregnancy in multiple sclerosis. Repertoires were generated with immunoSEQ multiplex PCR, while TCRdb's copy carries only in-frame clones and drops some. This sample has approximately 44,000 clones, with around 90% found just once. The sequencing here drew on CD4+ T cells from peripheral blood mononuclear cells, taken before pregnancy. All receptors derive from a female donor with multiple sclerosis, enrolled in a pregnancy study.

The chain links TRBV2 to TRBJ2-3; unclear D gene. V was cut by 4 bases and J by 4 bases, with 6 bases left in between. Per the germline V gene, CDR1 is SNHLY and CDR2 is FYNNEI. The CDR3 contains 12 residues. The CDR3 DNA is TGTGCCAGCAGTGGCAGTTCAGATACGCAGTATTTT. Translation gives CASSGSSDTQYF.

This chain joins TRBV18 and TRBJ1-1, with TRBD1 matching 8 bases. CDR3 length equals 15 residues. Looked up from germline, CDR1 is KGHSH and CDR2 is LQKENI. With 6 bases clipped from V and 6 bases from J, the junction kept 12 bases outside the gene matches. The CDR3 nucleotides are TGTGCCAGCTCCCTGGACAGGGCGGCGATCGCTGAAGCTTTCTTT. Translating gives CASSLDRAAIAEAFF.

This chain connects TRBV7-6 to TRBJ2-3; tentative D call: TRBD1 (6 bases). Germline-derived CDR1 and CDR2 are SGHVS and FNYEAQ. Between the trimmed V and J ends, which lost 0 bases and 2 bases, there was a span of 15 bases. The CDR3 loop spans 17 amino acids. CDR3 region: CASSLAYRVADTDTQYF. CDR3 nucleotides: TGTGCCAGCAGCTTAGCCTACAGGGTTGCCGACACAGATACGCAGTATTTT.